Below are 29 T cell receptor beta chains sequenced from a single sample in a study of cytomegalovirus exposure and HLA in healthy donors. Here immunoSEQ multiplex PCR was the method, and the copy in TCRdb shows in-frame clones only, minus some. The sample lists under 250,000 clones; roughly 85% were seen once. The sequenced sample consisted of PBMCs. These receptors came from a woman under 30 in good health and CMV-seronegative.

The rearrangement joins TRBV9 to TRBJ2-1; D uncertain. This CDR3 comprises 14 residues. Per germline, CDR1 SGDLS and CDR2 YYNGEE. V shed 0 bases and J shed 6 bases, with 10 bases lying between them. The CDR3 sequence: CASSVVVSGNEQFF. CDR3 in DNA: TGTGCCAGCAGCGTAGTTGTCTCTGGCAATGAGCAGTTCTTC. The whole variable domain, remainder taken from reference TRBV9 and TRBJ2-1, is DSGVTQTPKHLITATGQRVTLRCSPRSGDLSVYWYQQSLDQGLQFLIQYYNGEERAKGNILERFSAQQFPDLHSELNLSSLELGDSALYFCASSVVVSGNEQFFGPGTRLTVL.

The J gene is TRBJ1-1, the V gene TRBV28, with D possibly being TRBD1 (6 bases). V was trimmed by 6 bases and J by 5 bases, leaving 16 bases between them. Germline-derived CDR1 and CDR2 are MDHEN and SYDVKM. CDR3 size: 14 residues. The CDR3 sequence: CASRRGQGRTEAFF. DNA of the CDR3: TGTGCCAGCAGGCGCGGGCAGGGGAGGACTGAAGCTTTCTTT.

The count of this clone is one. This chain connects TRBV4-1 to TRBJ2-7, with 9 bases lining up with TRBD2. Germline CDR1 reads MGHRA; CDR2 reads YSYEKL. CDR3 length: 15 residues. The V and J ends lost 4 bases and 3 bases, in that order; junction bases with no gene match: 7. The CDR3 coding sequence is TGCGCCAGCAGCCCAATAGCGGGAGCGGGCTACGAGCAGTACTTC. Protein product: CASSPIAGAGYEQYF.

The chain links TRBV29-1 to TRBJ1-2; D gene uncertain. Trimming took 7 bases from V and 8 from J, leaving 17 bases between them. Germline CDR1 is SQVTM and CDR2 is ANQGSEA. The CDR3 totals 12 residues. CDR3 protein: CSAKAGSEGYTF. The CDR3 region has the DNA TGCAGCGCGAAAGCGGGGAGCGAGGGCTACACCTTC.

The rearrangement links TRBV29-1 to TRBJ1-2, with D unresolved. The V end was cut by 3 bases, the J end by 6 bases, with 17 bases between. From germline, CDR1 is SQVTM and CDR2 ANQGSEA. CDR3 length: 14 amino acids. The CDR3 DNA is TGCAGCGTTGAGTCCAGGCCAAGGGTGGATGGCTACACCTTC. Translated: CSVESRPRVDGYTF.

This clone came up a few times. The gene calls are TRBV2 and TRBJ1-5, with D unresolved. The CDR3 covers 11 residues. The germline CDR1 and CDR2 sequences are SNHLY and FYNNEI. Trimming shortened V by 3 bases and J by 11 bases, and 8 bases separated the two germline ends. CDR3 residues: CASSEGSAQHF. The CDR3 nucleotides read TGTGCCAGCAGTGAGGGATCAGCCCAGCATTTT. Drawing the rest from reference TRBV2 and TRBJ1-5, the complete variable domain is EPEVTQTPSHQVTQMGQEVILRCVPISNHLYFYWYRQILGQKVEFLVSFYNNEISEKSEIFDDQFSVERPDGSNFTLKIRSTKLEDSAMYFCASSEGSAQHFGDGTRLSIL.

This chain connects TRBV7-2 to TRBJ2-2; D ambiguous. There are 14 residues in the CDR3. Germline values: CDR1 SGHTA, CDR2 FQGNSA. The V end lost 1 base, the J end lost 5 bases, and 8 bases lay between the germline ends. Here the CDR3 reads CASSLVRWTGELFF. The DNA for the CDR3 is TGTGCCAGCAGCTTAGTGCGCTGGACCGGGGAGCTGTTTTTT.

This clone was observed a few times. The rearrangement joins TRBV18 to TRBJ1-5; no clear D gene. V dropped 1 base and J dropped 6 bases, with 16 bases sitting between them. The CDR3 length is 16 residues. Germline CDR1 is KGHSH and CDR2 is LQKENI. CDR3 nucleotides: TGTGCCAGCTCACCACAGGGCGGGGATGCGAGTCAGCCCCAGCATTTT. Translating gives CASSPQGGDASQPQHF.

CDR3 DNA sequence: TGCGCCAGCAGCTTATTTCCTGGGGAAGACTATGGCTACACCTTC. The encoded protein is CASSLFPGEDYGYTF. The chain combines TRBV5-1 with TRBJ1-2; D gene ambiguous. Germline V gene lookup returns CDR1 SGHRS and CDR2 YFSETQ. Trimming left V 2 bases short and J 3 bases short, with 14 bases between. The CDR3 loop spans 15 amino acids.

The chain employs TRBV5-4 and TRBJ2-7, with D hard to call. Germline values: CDR1 SGHNT, CDR2 YYREEE (reference sequence). The CDR3 loop spans 13 amino acids. V was cut by 2 bases and J by 3 bases, with 9 bases left in between. The CDR3 loop is CASSLGQNYEQYF. The CDR3 nucleotides read TGTGCCAGCAGCTTAGGCCAGAACTACGAGCAGTACTTC.

The chain has TRBV4-1 and TRBJ2-7; 7 nucleotides agree with TRBD2. Germline V gene data show CDR1 as MGHRA and CDR2 as YSYEKL. The CDR3 runs 17 residues. The trim removed 0 bases at V and 0 bases at J, leaving 8 bases unmatched. The CDR3 spells CASSQDWEGPSSYEQYF. The CDR3 DNA reads TGCGCCAGCAGCCAAGATTGGGAGGGGCCCAGCTCCTACGAGCAGTACTTC.

The chain links TRBV27 to TRBJ2-1, with D perhaps TRBD1 (8 bases). Trimming took off 6 bases at V and 12 bases at J, with 24 bases between the two ends. Germline V CDR1 and CDR2: MNHEY, SMNVEV (reference sequence). The CDR3 length is 15 residues. DNA for the CDR3: TGTGCCAGCAGCCCGAGACAGGGGCCGGGGGGAGGGCAGTTCTTC. Its translation is CASSPRQGPGGGQFF.

The chain couples TRBV20-1 to TRBJ2-5, with a possible D match to TRBD1 (5 bases). The CDR3 has 10 amino acids. V gave up 6 bases and J gave up 4 bases, with 6 bases separating them. The germline V gene encodes CDR1 DFQATT and CDR2 SNEGSKA (reference sequence). Here the CDR3 DNA reads TGCAGTGCCCAGGGAGAGACCCAGTACTTC. Translating it yields CSAQGETQYF.

This clone was seen a handful of times. The chain employs TRBV10-3 and TRBJ1-2, with D tentatively TRBD1 (5 bases). Per germline, CDR1 ENHRY and CDR2 SYGVKD. V shed 10 bases and J shed 8 bases, with 23 bases lying between them. The length of the CDR3 is 14 residues. CDR3 in amino acids: CATLRDGALGGYTF. In DNA, the CDR3 is TGTGCCACCTTACGGGATGGGGCTTTAGGAGGCTACACCTTC.

This chain uses TRBV9 with TRBJ2-7; the D is unclear. The CDR3 runs to 14 residues. V was cut by 3 bases and J by 0 bases, with 10 bases left in between. The germline gives CDR1 SGDLS, CDR2 YYNGEE. CDR3 nucleotide sequence: TGTGCCAGCAGCGAGTCCCTCAACTCCTACGAGCAGTACTTC. Amino acid sequence: CASSESLNSYEQYF.

This clone was picked up a small number of times. V is TRBV7-9 and J is TRBJ1-5, with D perhaps TRBD1 (5 bases). From germline, CDR1 is SEHNR and CDR2 FQNEAQ (reference sequence). The CDR3 has 13 residues. Trimming left V 7 bases short and J 8 bases short, with 15 bases between. CDR3 protein: CASTSKGTEPQHF. The CDR3 nucleotides read TGTGCCAGCACCTCCAAGGGGACCGAGCCCCAGCATTTT.

V usage is TRBV4-1 and J usage is TRBJ2-7; D may correspond to TRBD1 or TRBD2 (5 bases each). This CDR3 spans 14 amino acids. Germline V CDR1 and CDR2: MGHRA, YSYEKL. V lost 3 bases and J 1 base, leaving 10 bases between the germline ends. DNA for the CDR3: TGCGCCAGCAGCCACTTCGAGGGGTCCTACGAGCAGTACTTC. Its translation is CASSHFEGSYEQYF.

The rearrangement uses TRBV11-2 and TRBJ2-1; perhaps TRBD1 as D (6 bases). The V gene lost 6 bases and the J gene lost 0 bases, with 15 bases spanning the gap. This CDR3 is built from 16 residues. Per germline, CDR1 SGHAT and CDR2 FQNNGV. The CDR3 protein is CASRSLGGSSYNEQFF. In DNA, the CDR3 is TGTGCCAGCAGATCCCTTGGGGGCAGCTCCTACAATGAGCAGTTCTTC.

The V call is TRBV2, the J call TRBJ1-6, with TRBD1 matching over 10 bases. CDR3 length equals 13 residues. Unmatched junction bases numbered 4, after V lost 7 bases and J lost 10 bases. Germline CDR1 SNHLY, CDR2 FYNNEI. CDR3 residues: CASTDRGLSPLHF. For the CDR3, the DNA is TGTGCCAGCACAGACAGGGGGCTATCACCCCTCCACTTT.

V usage is TRBV9 and J usage is TRBJ2-7; 7 positions match TRBD1. V gave up 4 bases and J gave up 6 bases; unmatched junction bases: 10. CDR1 is SGDLS and CDR2 is YYNGEE in the germline V gene. CDR3 size: 14 residues. This CDR3 is CASSPRQGNGEQYF. The DNA for the CDR3 is TGTGCCAGCAGCCCGCGACAGGGAAACGGCGAGCAGTACTTC.

The chain recombines TRBV6-1 with TRBJ1-2, with no clear D. V shed 8 bases and J shed 5 bases, with 9 bases lying between them. This CDR3 has 11 amino acids. Germline CDR1 and CDR2: MNHNS and SASEGT. The CDR3 is CASYQRYGYTF. CDR3 in DNA: TGTGCCAGCTATCAGCGGTATGGCTACACCTTC.

The rearrangement links TRBV4-1 to TRBJ2-3, with 9 bases matching TRBD1. This CDR3 is built from 16 residues. Germline CDR1 reads MGHRA; CDR2 reads YSYEKL. Unmatched junction bases numbered 7, after V lost 2 bases and J lost 4 bases. The chain's CDR3 is CASSQSRRQGADTQYF. CDR3 nucleotides: TGCGCCAGCAGCCAATCCCGTAGACAGGGGGCAGATACGCAGTATTTT.

The chain uses TRBV11-2 and TRBJ1-1, with D possibly matching TRBD1 (6 bases). There are 14 residues in the CDR3. Trimming took off 4 bases at V and 3 bases at J, with 12 bases between the two ends. Looked up from germline, CDR1 is SGHAT and CDR2 is FQNNGV. This CDR3 reads CASSSQDSYTEAFF. The CDR3 nucleotides are TGTGCCAGCAGCTCACAGGACAGTTACACTGAAGCTTTCTTT.

The gene calls are TRBV19 and TRBJ1-2; D remains unclear. V lost 3 bases and J lost 8, with 10 bases in between. CDR3 length equals 12 residues. Germline V gene sequence: CDR1 LNHDA, CDR2 SQIVND (reference sequence). CDR3 residues: CASSITQRGYTF. The CDR3 DNA sequence: TGTGCCAGTAGTATTACCCAGCGGGGCTACACCTTC.

The genes are TRBV2 and TRBJ2-7; unclear D gene. V lost 6 bases and J lost 3, with 9 bases in between. There are 12 residues in the CDR3. From germline, CDR1 is SNHLY and CDR2 FYNNEI. The CDR3 spells CASRETVYEQYF. The CDR3 DNA sequence: TGTGCCAGCAGAGAAACAGTCTACGAGCAGTACTTC.

The chain is built from TRBV9 and TRBJ2-7, with D unclear. Germline V lookup: CDR1 SGDLS, CDR2 YYNGEE. CDR3 length: 18 amino acids. The V end lost 2 bases, the J end lost 4 bases, and 25 bases lay between the germline ends. DNA of the CDR3: TGTGCCAGCAGCGTCCCGGTGGCGGAAGGGCTAAAACCGTACGAGCAGTACTTC. The encoded protein is CASSVPVAEGLKPYEQYF.

This chain connects TRBV5-8 to TRBJ1-5, with D maybe TRBD1 (6 bases). Germline CDR1 SGHTS, CDR2 YDEGEE. The CDR3 runs to 18 residues. Trimming shortened V by 4 bases and J by 6 bases, and 26 bases separated the two germline ends. The CDR3 coding sequence is TGTGCCAGCAGCCGAAGCGAGACAACAGGGTGGGAGCCTCAGCCCCAGCATTTT. Protein: CASSRSETTGWEPQPQHF.

This clone turned up a few times. V gene TRBV5-6 combines with J gene TRBJ1-1; D is unclear. The ends were cut back, 0 bases at V and 1 base at J, with 10 bases in the middle. This CDR3 spans 15 amino acids. The germline CDR1 and CDR2 sequences are SGHDT and YYEEEE. The CDR3 DNA follows: TGTGCCAGCAGCTTGGAGTTGCGTCAGAACACTGAAGCTTTCTTT. Encoded protein: CASSLELRQNTEAFF.

This clone was detected only a few times. The V gene is TRBV18, the J gene TRBJ1-1, with D possibly TRBD1 on 5 matching bases. Trimming stripped 3 bases from V and 2 bases from J, with 19 bases between. This CDR3 has 17 amino acids. Germline lookup yields CDR1 KGHSH and CDR2 LQKENI. CDR3 sequence reads: CASSPSPGRRGNTEAFF. CDR3 nucleotide sequence: TGTGCCAGCTCACCCTCCCCAGGGCGGAGAGGAAACACTGAAGCTTTCTTT.